These T cell receptor beta chains were read from a single sample in a study of molecular identifiers for immune sequencing clone quantification. TCRdb re-derived calls from the PCR reads in MiXCR, one entry per CDR3 protein. The table records more than 300,000 distinct CDR3 sequences, roughly 23% of them present only once. The sequenced sample was naive CD8+ T cells from blood, with Jurkat cell RNA spiked in. These receptor sequences come from a human donor in good health. Some libraries in this study had Jurkat cell RNA spiked in. Each CDR3 is given with its conserved first and last residue. The order of the fields is J gene, clone size, V gene, D gene, CDR3 protein, CDR3 DNA. A D gene is named only where the DNA matches it firmly. Clone size is not always given. Where it is, it says once, few, many or a class for expanded clones.

>TRBJ2-7|many|TRBV29-1|NA
CSVEWVDGTLYEQYF
TGCAGCGTGGAATGGGTTGACGGGACACTTTACGAGCAGTACTTC
>TRBJ1-1|NA|TRBV27|NA
CASSFYPGTYIEAFF
TGTGCCAGCAGTTTCTACCCCGGCACATACATTGAAGCTTTCTTT
>TRBJ2-1|NA|TRBV28|NA
CAAQPGYNEQFF
TGTGCGGCGCAGCCCGGTTACAATGAGCAGTTCTTC
>TRBJ1-5|many|TRBV12-3/TRBV12-4|TRBD1
CASRGGQGGQPQHF
TGTGCCAGCAGGGGAGGACAGGGCGGACAGCCCCAGCATTTT
>TRBJ2-7|NA|TRBV27|TRBD2
CASAGDYEQYF
TGTGCCAGCGCGGGGGACTACGAGCAGTACTTC
>TRBJ2-1|many|TRBV29-1|TRBD2
CSVETTSGRYEQFF
TGCAGCGTTGAAACGACTAGCGGGAGGTATGAGCAGTTCTTC
>TRBJ1-1|many|TRBV20-1|NA
CSATYPGVGVNTEAFF
TGCAGTGCTACATACCCAGGGGTGGGCGTGAACACTGAAGCTTTCTTT
>TRBJ1-2|many|TRBV29-1|NA
CSVEPPRGLAYGYTF
TGCAGCGTTGAACCCCCGCGAGGGCTGGCCTATGGCTACACCTTC
>TRBJ2-7|NA|TRBV27|NA
CAPLQAVYEQYF
TGTGCCCCTCTTCAGGCGGTCTACGAGCAGTACTTC
>TRBJ2-7|many|TRBV29-1|TRBD2
CSTDGSGGEQYF
TGCAGCACGGATGGTAGCGGGGGCGAGCAGTACTTC
>TRBJ1-1|NA|TRBV30|NA
CAWSVDSGTEAFF
TGTGCCTGGAGTGTAGACTCAGGGACTGAAGCTTTCTTT
>TRBJ2-5|many|TRBV6-5|NA
CASSLLREQETQYF
TGTGCCAGCAGTCTACTAAGGGAACAAGAGACCCAGTACTTC
>TRBJ1-5|few|TRBV19|NA
CASSPPRQPQHF
TGTGCCAGTAGTCCCCCCCGTCAGCCCCAGCATTTT
>TRBJ1-5|NA|TRBV4-1|TRBD1
CASSQRDRGCGEPQHF
TGCGCCAGCAGCCAAAGGGACAGGGGGTGTGGGGAGCCCCAGCATTTT
>TRBJ2-3|many|TRBV18|NA
CASSPATTTDTQYF
TGTGCCAGCTCACCCGCGACCACGACAGATACGCAGTATTTT
>TRBJ2-2|NA|TRBV3-1|NA
CASSQDGGFWPSNTGELFF
TGTGCCAGCAGCCAAGATGGCGGCTTCTGGCCGTCGAACACCGGGGAGCTGTTTTTT
>TRBJ2-5|NA|TRBV5-1|NA
CASSLVDTKGQETQYF
TGCGCCAGCAGCTTAGTTGACACGAAAGGACAAGAGACCCAGTACTTC